The present entry profiles one T cell receptor (beta chain) with its context. Its antigen is unknown. This sample is part of a study of cytomegalovirus exposure and HLA in healthy donors. Study details: Early release data held some 79 million unique TCRs from HLA-typed donors. Study-level points and caveats: There were fewer than 200 TCR beta chains listed as cytomegalovirus-associated. Compared with the roughly 670-donor mean, an Asian-associated ancestry cluster reportedly had fewer N-insertions, according to a later analysis. Later analysis associated a missense DCLRE1C variant with TCR beta V- and J-gene trimming.

V lost 0 bases and J 5 bases, leaving 14 bases between the germline ends. Germline V gene lookup returns CDR1 SEHNR and CDR2 FQNEAQ (reference sequence). This CDR3 is 15 amino acids long. PCR amplification relied on 60 Vbeta primers (plus 13 Jbeta primers). Sequencing was performed with immunoSEQ multiplex PCR; in TCRdb, only in-frame clones are kept and a portion is missing. This specimen shows more than 70,000 clones; the ten leading clones hold 1.5%. The material sequenced was PBMCs. V usage is TRBV7-9 and J usage is TRBJ2-7; D is unclear. This TCR came from a woman aged 60-70 years in good health and CMV-seronegative. The CDR3, as DNA: TGTGCCAGCAGCTTAGCGCTAGGCTATAACAACGAGCAGTACTTC. This gives the protein CASSLALGYNNEQYF.